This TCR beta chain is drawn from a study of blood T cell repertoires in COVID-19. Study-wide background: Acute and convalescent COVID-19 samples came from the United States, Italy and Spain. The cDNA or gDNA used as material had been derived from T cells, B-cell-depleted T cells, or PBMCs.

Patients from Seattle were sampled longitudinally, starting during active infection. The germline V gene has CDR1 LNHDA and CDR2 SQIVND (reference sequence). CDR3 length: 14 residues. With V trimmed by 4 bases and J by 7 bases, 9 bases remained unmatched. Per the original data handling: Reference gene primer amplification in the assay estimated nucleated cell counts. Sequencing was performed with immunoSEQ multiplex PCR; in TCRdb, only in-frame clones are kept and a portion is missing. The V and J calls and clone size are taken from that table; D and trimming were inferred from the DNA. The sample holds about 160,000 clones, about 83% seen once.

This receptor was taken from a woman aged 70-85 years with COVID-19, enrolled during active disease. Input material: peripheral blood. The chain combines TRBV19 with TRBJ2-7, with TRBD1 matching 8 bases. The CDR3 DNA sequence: TGTGCCAGTAGTAGACAGGGGTCCTTGAGAGAGCAGTACTTC. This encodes CASSRQGSLREQYF.